The 21 T cell receptor beta chains listed next were all sequenced from one sample in a study of OX40 agonist ivuxolimab in advanced cancers. This table comes from immunoSEQ multiplex PCR, and its TCRdb copy is limited to in-frame clones, with some not included. The sample has 10,000 or so clones, around 80% seen once. The sequences come from CD4+ or CD8+ T cells sorted from blood, collected in a trial of the OX40 agonist ivuxolimab. Source of these receptors: an adult with an advanced solid tumor such as melanoma, head and neck, liver or kidney cancer.

The CDR3 DNA follows: TGTGCCAGCAGCCCGGGGACTCCCCAGCATTTT. Encoded protein: CASSPGTPQHF. The gene calls are TRBV5-8 and TRBJ1-5; D is perhaps TRBD1 (5 bases). The CDR3 extends over 11 amino acids. V lost 4 bases to trimming and J lost 10 bases, with 9 bases between them. Germline-derived CDR1 and CDR2 are SGHTS and YDEGEE. Looking up the rest from reference TRBV5-8 and TRBJ1-5 gives the full variable domain: EAGVTQSPTHLIKTRGQQATLRCSPISGHTSVYWYQQALGLGLQFLLWYDEGEERNRGNFPPRFSGRQFPNYSSELNVNALELEDSALYLCASSPGTPQHFGDGTRLSIL.

This sequence joins TRBV13 and TRBJ1-4; no clear D gene. V gave up 5 bases and J gave up 5 bases, with 12 bases separating them. Germline V lookup: CDR1 PRHDT, CDR2 FYEKMQ (reference sequence). This CDR3 spans 14 amino acids. CDR3 sequence reads: CASSGSSRNEKLFF. The CDR3 DNA follows: TGTGCCAGCAGCGGTTCCAGCAGGAATGAAAAACTGTTTTTT.

The genes are TRBV28 and TRBJ2-3; D might be TRBD1 (5 bases). Trimming removed 8 bases from V and 3 bases from J, with 24 bases in between. The CDR3 totals 17 residues. Germline CDR1 is MDHEN and CDR2 is SYDVKM. The CDR3 region has the DNA TGTGCCAGCCACTACAAATACGTTGGCAGGGTGACAGATACGCAGTATTTT. Amino acids: CASHYKYVGRVTDTQYF.

This clone showed up just a few times. The chain carries TRBV11-1 and TRBJ2-7; TRBD1 is a possible D gene (5 bases). Germline values: CDR1 SGHAT, CDR2 FQDESV (reference sequence). The V gene lost 4 bases and the J gene lost 7 bases, with 11 bases spanning the gap. The CDR3 length is 12 residues. CDR3 coding DNA: TGTGCCAGCAGCTCAGGGTTCCAGGAGCAGTACTTC. Its protein product is CASSSGFQEQYF.

The chain carries TRBV19 and TRBJ2-1; 9 bases align to TRBD1. The CDR3 is 13 residues long. Germline values: CDR1 LNHDA, CDR2 SQIVND (reference sequence). J lost 6 bases, V lost 9 bases, and 6 bases had no gene match. CDR3 amino acids: CASGTGIVNEQFF. The CDR3, as DNA: TGTGCCAGCGGGACAGGGATCGTCAATGAGCAGTTCTTC.

CDR3 coding DNA: TGCGCCAGCACCGGGACTAGACCCAATGAGCAGTTCTTC. Protein sequence: CASTGTRPNEQFF. The chain joins TRBV10-2 to TRBJ2-1; 8 nucleotides align to TRBD2. In germline, CDR1 is WSHSY, CDR2 SAAADI. There are 13 residues in the CDR3. V shed 7 bases and J 6 bases; nucleotides not matched to a gene: 5.

The rearrangement uses TRBV4-1 and TRBJ2-5; TRBD2 matches 11 bases. The length of the CDR3 is 14 residues. The V and J ends lost 3 bases and 9 bases, in that order; junction bases with no gene match: 6. The germline V gene has CDR1 MGHRA and CDR2 YSYEKL. The CDR3 nucleotides read TGCGCCAGCAGCCAGTTGATAGCGGGAGGGGCCCAGTACTTC. Translation gives CASSQLIAGGAQYF.

V gene TRBV4-1 combines with J gene TRBJ1-2; a possible D gene is TRBD1 (5 bases). Trimming stripped 0 bases from V and 4 bases from J, with 9 bases between. This CDR3 region has 14 residues. Germline lookup yields CDR1 MGHRA and CDR2 YSYEKL. CDR3 DNA: TGCGCCAGCAGCCAAGAAGGGGTGCCCTATGGCTACACCTTC. Amino acids: CASSQEGVPYGYTF.

This chain connects TRBV20-1 to TRBJ2-7; D gene uncertain. CDR1 and CDR2 (germline): DFQATT, SNEGSKA (reference sequence). The V gene lost 5 bases and the J gene lost 0 bases, with 2 bases spanning the gap. The CDR3 loop spans 10 amino acids. The CDR3 DNA is TGCAGTGCTCTCTCCTACGAGCAGTACTTC. This encodes CSALSYEQYF.

This clone was counted once. The chain is built from TRBV27 and TRBJ1-1, with TRBD1 matching 10 bases. Germline CDR1 MNHEY, CDR2 SMNVEV (reference sequence). This CDR3 is built from 16 residues. The junction had 6 bases not matched to a gene; V was cut back by 5 bases and J by 0 bases. CDR3 coding DNA: TGTGCCAGCAGTCCTGGGACAGGGGTTGTGAACACTGAAGCTTTCTTT. Translation: CASSPGTGVVNTEAFF.

The chain couples TRBV5-4 to TRBJ1-5, with D possibly being TRBD1 (5 bases). The germline V gene encodes CDR1 SGHNT and CDR2 YYREEE (reference sequence). Trimming removed 4 bases at V and 7 bases at J, with 12 bases between. This CDR3 spans 13 amino acids. CDR3 sequence (DNA): TGTGCCAGCAGCCTGGAGGCAGGGCAGCCCCAGCATTTT. This encodes CASSLEAGQPQHF.

The rearrangement uses TRBV11-2 and TRBJ1-1, with D possibly being TRBD1 (5 bases). V gave up 5 bases and J gave up 6 bases, with 7 bases separating them. Germline assignment: CDR1 SGHAT and CDR2 FQNNGV. The CDR3 has 11 amino acids. CDR3 DNA sequence: TGTGCCAGCAGCGGGGCCGCTGAAGCTTTCTTT. It translates to CASSGAAEAFF.

The chain uses TRBV27 and TRBJ1-5, with D perhaps matching TRBD1 (6 bases). V lost 3 bases and J 4 bases, leaving 7 bases between the germline ends. This CDR3 comprises 13 residues. CDR1 is MNHEY, CDR2 SMNVEV, per germline (reference sequence). DNA for the CDR3: TGTGCCAGCAGTTTTCAGGGGAATCAGCCCCAGCATTTT. It codes for CASSFQGNQPQHF.

The rearrangement links TRBV11-2 to TRBJ2-7; TRBD2 might be the D (5 bases). V was cut by 5 bases and J by 0 bases, with 14 bases left in between. Germline-derived CDR1 and CDR2 are SGHAT and FQNNGV. There are 15 residues in the CDR3. The CDR3 DNA reads TGTGCCAGCAGCCAAGCGTTGGGGAGCTCCTACGAGCAGTACTTC. This sequence encodes CASSQALGSSYEQYF.

This chain connects TRBV4-2 to TRBJ2-7, with TRBD2 identical over 10 bases. V was clipped by 0 bases and J by 1 base; unmatched bases: 6. This CDR3 region has 17 residues. Germline values: CDR1 LGHNA, CDR2 YNFKEQ. The CDR3 coding sequence is TGTGCCAGCAGCCAAGAGTCTAGCGGGGGCGGATCCTACGAGCAGTACTTC. Translation gives CASSQESSGGGSYEQYF.

Only a few counts were recorded for this clone. V gene TRBV6-1 combines with J gene TRBJ2-3, with 7 positions matching TRBD2. From germline, CDR1 is MNHNS and CDR2 SASEGT. V trimming: 1 base; J trimming: 4 bases; junction bases outside the gene matches: 5. The CDR3 spans 15 residues. The CDR3 DNA follows: TGTGCCAGCAGTGAAGGGGAGGGGTCAGCAGATACGCAGTATTTT. This sequence encodes CASSEGEGSADTQYF.

The chain uses TRBV18 and TRBJ2-7; D is ambiguous. The CDR3 contains 13 residues. CDR1 and CDR2 (germline): KGHSH, LQKENI. Trimming stripped 6 bases from V and 1 base from J, with 10 bases between. The CDR3, as DNA: TGTGCCAGCTCGGTTGGACGGTCCTACGAGCAGTACTTC. Its translation: CASSVGRSYEQYF.

This clone qualifies as hyperexpanded. Other DNA sequences within the sample encode an identical CDR3. The genes are TRBV29-1 and TRBJ2-3; possibly TRBD1 for D (6 bases). The CDR3 has 11 residues. V was clipped by 3 bases and J by 5 bases, with 6 bases between them. Per the germline V gene, CDR1 is SQVTM and CDR2 is ANQGSEA. The CDR3 region has the DNA TGCAGCGTTGAGACAGGAGATACGCAGTATTTT. Its protein is CSVETGDTQYF.

The rearrangement joins TRBV5-1 to TRBJ1-6, with D possibly TRBD1 on 6 matching bases. Germline V lookup: CDR1 SGHRS, CDR2 YFSETQ. The CDR3 spans 14 residues. V lost 3 bases and J 10 bases, leaving 14 bases between the germline ends. The CDR3 region has the DNA TGCGCCAGCAGCTCCGACAGGTTCGACTCACCCCTCCACTTT. As protein: CASSSDRFDSPLHF.

J is TRBJ2-2 and V is TRBV2; TRBD1 is a possible D gene (5 bases). The V gene's germline CDR1 is SNHLY and CDR2 FYNNEI. The CDR3 has 14 residues. The ends were cut back, 5 bases at V and 3 bases at J, with 10 bases in the middle. Here the CDR3 reads CASSLDRHTGELFF. The CDR3 bases are TGTGCCAGCAGTCTCGACAGACACACCGGGGAGCTGTTTTTT.

The chain combines TRBV11-2 with TRBJ2-7; D could derive from TRBD1 or TRBD2 (5 bases each). The CDR3 sequence is 14 residues long. CDR1 and CDR2 from the germline V gene are SGHAT and FQNNGV. The ends were cut back, 3 bases at V and 2 bases at J, with 11 bases in the middle. In DNA form, the CDR3 reads TGTGCCAGCAGCTTTTACACGGGGCCCTACGAGCAGTACTTC. The encoded protein is CASSFYTGPYEQYF.